This record covers a single TCR beta chain. Antigen: not known. These data belong to a study of lymphopenia after photon versus proton radiotherapy. Study-level points and caveats: Under photons, naive T cells and diversity fell while effector/memory populations rose. Post-nadir TCR diversity decline inversely tracked overall survival among those who died. After lymphocyte nadir, photon-treated repertoires showed oligoclonal expansion, especially CD8+ Temra.

This CDR3 is 13 amino acids long. The V gene lost 4 bases and the J gene lost 6 bases, with 12 bases spanning the gap. Germline CDR1 KGHSH, CDR2 LQKENI. TCRdb's table, derived via immunoSEQ multiplex PCR, lists solely in-frame clones and lacks some. The sample shows some 170,000 clones, about 88% of them seen only once. This TCR was sampled from a man aged 50 to 60 with gastric cancer. Here the sequenced sample was peripheral blood, taken from a patient treated with photon-based radiotherapy. The V call is TRBV18, the J call TRBJ1-2; D may be TRBD1 (6 bases). Here the CDR3 DNA reads TGTGCCAGCTCACGTGACCGGACAGATGGCTACACCTTC. Encoded protein: CASSRDRTDGYTF.